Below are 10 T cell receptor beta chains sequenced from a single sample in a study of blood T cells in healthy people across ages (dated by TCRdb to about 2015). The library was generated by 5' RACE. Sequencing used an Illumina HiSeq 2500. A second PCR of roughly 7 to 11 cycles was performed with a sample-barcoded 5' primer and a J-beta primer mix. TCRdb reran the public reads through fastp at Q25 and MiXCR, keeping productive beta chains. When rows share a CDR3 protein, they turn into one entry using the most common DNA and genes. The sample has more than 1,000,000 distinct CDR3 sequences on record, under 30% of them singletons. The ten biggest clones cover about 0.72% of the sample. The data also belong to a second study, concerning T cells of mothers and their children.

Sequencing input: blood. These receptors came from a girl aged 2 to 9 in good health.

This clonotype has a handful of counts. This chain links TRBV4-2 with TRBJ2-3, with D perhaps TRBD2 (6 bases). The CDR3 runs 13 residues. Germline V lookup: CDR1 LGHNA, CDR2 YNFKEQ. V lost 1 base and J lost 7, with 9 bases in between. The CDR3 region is CASSQVGGNTQYF. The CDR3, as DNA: TGTGCCAGCAGCCAAGTCGGGGGTAATACGCAGTATTTT.

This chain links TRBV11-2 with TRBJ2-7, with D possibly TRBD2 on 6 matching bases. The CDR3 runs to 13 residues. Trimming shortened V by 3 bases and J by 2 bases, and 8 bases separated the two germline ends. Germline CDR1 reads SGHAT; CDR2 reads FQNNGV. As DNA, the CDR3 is TGTGCCAGCAGCTTTACGGGAGCCTACGAGCAGTACTTC. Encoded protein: CASSFTGAYEQYF.

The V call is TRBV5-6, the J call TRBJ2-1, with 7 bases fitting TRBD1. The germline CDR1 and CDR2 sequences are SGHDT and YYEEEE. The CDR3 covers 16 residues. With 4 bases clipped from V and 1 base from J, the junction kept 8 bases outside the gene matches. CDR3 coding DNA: TGTGCCAGCAGCCTGTCTAACAGGGGTTCCTACAATGAGCAGTTCTTC. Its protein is CASSLSNRGSYNEQFF.

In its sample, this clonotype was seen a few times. CDR3 loop: CSARVTGGGEQFF. The CDR3 region has the DNA TGCAGTGCTAGAGTAACAGGGGGAGGTGAGCAGTTCTTC. The genes are TRBV20-1 and TRBJ2-1; 8 bases match TRBD1. With V trimmed by 1 base and J by 9 bases, 5 bases remained unmatched. The CDR3 covers 13 residues. Germline-derived CDR1 and CDR2 are DFQATT and SNEGSKA (reference sequence).

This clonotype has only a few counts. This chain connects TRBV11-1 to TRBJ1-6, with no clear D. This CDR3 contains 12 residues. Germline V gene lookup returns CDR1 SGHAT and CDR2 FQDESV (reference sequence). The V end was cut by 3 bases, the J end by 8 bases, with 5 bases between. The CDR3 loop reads CASSFVDSPLHF. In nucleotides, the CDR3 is TGTGCCAGCAGCTTCGTTGATTCACCCCTCCACTTT. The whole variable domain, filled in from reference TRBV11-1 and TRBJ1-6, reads EAEVAQSPRYKITEKSQAVAFWCDPISGHATLYWYRQILGQGPELLVQFQDESVVDDSQLPKDRFSAERLKGVDSTLKIQPAELGDSAMYLCASSFVDSPLHFGNGTRLTVT.

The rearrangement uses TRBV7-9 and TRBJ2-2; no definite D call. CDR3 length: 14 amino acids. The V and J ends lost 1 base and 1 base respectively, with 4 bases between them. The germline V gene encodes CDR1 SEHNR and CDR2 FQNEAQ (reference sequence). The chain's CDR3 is CASSLVVNTGELFF. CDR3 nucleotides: TGTGCCAGCAGCTTAGTTGTGAACACCGGGGAGCTGTTTTTT. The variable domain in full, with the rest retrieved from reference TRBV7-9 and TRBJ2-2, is DTGVSQNPRHKITKRGQNVTFRCDPISEHNRLYWYRQTLGQGPEFLTYFQNEAQLEKSRLLSDRFSAERPKGSFSTLEIQRTEQGDSAMYLCASSLVVNTGELFFGEGSRLTVL.

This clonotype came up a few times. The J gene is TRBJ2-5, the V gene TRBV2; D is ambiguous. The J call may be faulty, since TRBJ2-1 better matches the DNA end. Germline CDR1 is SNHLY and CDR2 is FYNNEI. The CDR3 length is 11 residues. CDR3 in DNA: TGTGCCAGCAGTGTCACGTTTGAGCAGTTCTTC. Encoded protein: CASSVTFEQFF.

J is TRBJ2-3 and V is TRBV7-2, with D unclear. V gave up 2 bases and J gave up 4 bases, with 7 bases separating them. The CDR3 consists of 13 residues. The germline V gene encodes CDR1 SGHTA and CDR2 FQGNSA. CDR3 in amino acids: CASSLSVPDTQYF. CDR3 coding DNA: TGTGCCAGCAGCTTATCCGTACCAGATACGCAGTATTTT.

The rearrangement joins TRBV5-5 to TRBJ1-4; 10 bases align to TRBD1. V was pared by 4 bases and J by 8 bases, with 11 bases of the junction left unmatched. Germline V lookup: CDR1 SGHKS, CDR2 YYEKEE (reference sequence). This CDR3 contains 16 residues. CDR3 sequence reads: CASSTRQGAIGEKLFF. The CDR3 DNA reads TGTGCCAGCAGCACCAGACAGGGGGCGATCGGCGAAAAACTGTTTTTT.

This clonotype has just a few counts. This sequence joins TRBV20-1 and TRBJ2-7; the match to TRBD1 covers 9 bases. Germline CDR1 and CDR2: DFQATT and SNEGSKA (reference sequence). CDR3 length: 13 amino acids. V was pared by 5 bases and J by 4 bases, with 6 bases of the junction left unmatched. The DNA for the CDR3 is TGCAGTGCTGAACCGGGACAGGGATACGAGCAGTACTTC. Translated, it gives CSAEPGQGYEQYF.